This section outlines one TCR beta chain sequence together with its context. It lacks a known antigen. No base-level quality is on record; no much larger clone is a single base apart. This entry is derived from a study of T cells after somatic rescue of genetic block (dated by TCRdb to about 2020). With respect to the entire study: The study assessed how robust, over the long term, a T-cell system was when the system had developed through somatic rescue of a genetic block in T-cell development.

V is reduced by 1 base and J by 15 bases, leaving a spacing of 25 bases between them. For CDR1 and CDR2, the germline V gene lists SGHTA and FQGNSA. The CDR3 goes from the cysteine to the phenylalanine over 16 residues. The sequence is cut down to CDR3 DNA, 48 bases in frame from base 1. Libraries were built with the immunoSEQ multiplex PCR assay. TCRdb re-hosts the immuneACCESS table, in-frame sequences only. Its copies lack some clones; in the studies checked, an unresolved V gene accounts for under half of them, and the cause for the rest is not known. The table for this sample lists about 68,000 clones; about 90% of them were counted only once. The ten largest clonotypes hold about 2.7% of the sample.

This clonotype originated in a man aged 40-49 years. What was sequenced was peripheral blood mononuclear cells (PBMCs). This receptor chain uses TRBV7-2 and TRBJ2-1; the D call could be TRBD1 or TRBD2, with each sharing 5 bases. The CDR3 has the sequence CASSLESGRVVAVPFF. The sequence in DNA is TGTGCCAGCAGCTTAGAGTCGGGGCGTGTTGTCGCGGTGCCGTTCTTC.